The present T cell receptor beta chain was sequenced within a study of a mutant IDH1 vaccine in newly diagnosed glioma. The time point was: week 47, end of study. Mutant IDH1 20-mer peptide, at 300 ug, made up each vaccine dose, with topical imiquimod. Newly diagnosed WHO grade 3 or 4 IDH1-mutant, ATRX-lost astrocytomas were identified in the donors. The data were produced by immunoSEQ multiplex PCR, yet TCRdb's version contains in-frame clones alone and is incomplete. Of approximately 50,000 clones in the sample, approximately 80% were seen once. The CDR3 has 13 residues. Germline V gives CDR1 SGHTA, CDR2 FQGNSA. Turning to this clone: What it binds is not known. At one end the junction does not follow the germline gene, possibly because of a read error.

V usage is TRBV7-2 and J usage is TRBJ2-5, with 9 nucleotides matching TRBD2. This receptor was obtained from a woman in her 40s with glioma. Some clones in this sample may be carry-over from other donors' samples. Sequencing was performed on PBMCs, taken from a glioma patient whose treatment included an IDH1 peptide vaccine. The CDR3 nucleotides are TGCTCGGCCGGCGGGGGGGAGGGGGAGACCCAGTACTTC. This gives the protein CSAGGGEGETQYF. The entire variable domain, with the rest obtained from reference TRBV7-2 and TRBJ2-5, is as follows: GAGVSQSPSNKVTEKGKDVELRCDPISGHTALYWYRQSLGQGLEFLIYFQGNSAPDKSGLPSDRFSAERTGGSVSTLTIQRTQQEDSAVYLCSAGGGEGETQYFGPGTRLLVL.